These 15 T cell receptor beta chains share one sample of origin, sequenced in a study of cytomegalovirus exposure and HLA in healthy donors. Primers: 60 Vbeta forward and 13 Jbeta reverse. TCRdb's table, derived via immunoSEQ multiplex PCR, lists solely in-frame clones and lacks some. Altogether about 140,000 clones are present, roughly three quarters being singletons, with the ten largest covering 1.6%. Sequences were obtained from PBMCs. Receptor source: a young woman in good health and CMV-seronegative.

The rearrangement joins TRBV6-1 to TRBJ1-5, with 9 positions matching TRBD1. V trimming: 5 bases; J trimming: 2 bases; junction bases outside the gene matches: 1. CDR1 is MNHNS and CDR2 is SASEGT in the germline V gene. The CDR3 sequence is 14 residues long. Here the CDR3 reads CASSRTGGNQPQHF. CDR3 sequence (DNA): TGTGCCAGCAGTCGGACAGGGGGCAATCAGCCCCAGCATTTT.

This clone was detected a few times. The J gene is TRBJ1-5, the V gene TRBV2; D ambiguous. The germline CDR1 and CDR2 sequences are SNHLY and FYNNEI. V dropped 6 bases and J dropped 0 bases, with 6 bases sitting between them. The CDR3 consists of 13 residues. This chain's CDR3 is CASRAVSNQPQHF. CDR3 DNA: TGTGCCAGCAGGGCCGTTAGCAATCAGCCCCAGCATTTT.

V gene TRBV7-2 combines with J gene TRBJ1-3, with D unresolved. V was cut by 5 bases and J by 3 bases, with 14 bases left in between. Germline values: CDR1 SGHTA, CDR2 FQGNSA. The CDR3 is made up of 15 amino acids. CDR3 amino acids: CASSPRGGYGNTIYF. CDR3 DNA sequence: TGTGCCAGCAGCCCCCGAGGAGGGTATGGAAACACCATATATTTT.

The CDR3 region is CASSLDRRTAQETQYF. The CDR3 region has the DNA TGTGCCAGCAGCTTAGATCGAAGGACAGCTCAAGAGACCCAGTACTTC. The gene calls are TRBV11-2 and TRBJ2-5; D may be TRBD1 (6 bases). This CDR3 contains 16 residues. Trimming left V 0 bases short and J 2 bases short, with 13 bases between. The germline V gene encodes CDR1 SGHAT and CDR2 FQNNGV.

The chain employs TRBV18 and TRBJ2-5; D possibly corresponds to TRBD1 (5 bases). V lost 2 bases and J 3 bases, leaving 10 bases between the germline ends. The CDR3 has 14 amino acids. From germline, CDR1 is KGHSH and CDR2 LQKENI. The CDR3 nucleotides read TGTGCCAGCTCACCAGTGGGGCTGAAAGAGACCCAGTACTTC. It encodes CASSPVGLKETQYF. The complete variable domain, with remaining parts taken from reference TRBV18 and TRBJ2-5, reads NAGVMQNPRHLVRRRGQEARLRCSPMKGHSHVYWYRQLPEEGLKFMVYLQKENIIDESGMPKERFSAEFPKEGPSILRIQQVVRGDSAAYFCASSPVGLKETQYFGPGTRLLVL.

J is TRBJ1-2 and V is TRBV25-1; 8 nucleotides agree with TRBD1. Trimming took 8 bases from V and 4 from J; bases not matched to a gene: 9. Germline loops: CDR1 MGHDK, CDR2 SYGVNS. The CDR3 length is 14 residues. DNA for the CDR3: TGTGCCAGCGGTCAGACAGGGGCGGGCTATGGCTACACCTTC. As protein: CASGQTGAGYGYTF.

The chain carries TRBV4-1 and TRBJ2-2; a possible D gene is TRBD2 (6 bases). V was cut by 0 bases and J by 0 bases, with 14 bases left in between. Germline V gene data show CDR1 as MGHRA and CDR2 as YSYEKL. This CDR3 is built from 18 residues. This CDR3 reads CASSQEGKASANTGELFF. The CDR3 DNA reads TGCGCCAGCAGCCAAGAAGGGAAGGCTAGCGCGAACACCGGGGAGCTGTTTTTT.

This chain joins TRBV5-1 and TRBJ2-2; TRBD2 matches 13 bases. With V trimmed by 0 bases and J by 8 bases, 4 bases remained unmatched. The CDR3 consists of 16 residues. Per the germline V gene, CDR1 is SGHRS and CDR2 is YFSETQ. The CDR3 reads CASSLGLAGGLGELFF. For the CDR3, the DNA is TGCGCCAGCAGCTTGGGACTAGCGGGGGGCCTGGGGGAGCTGTTTTTT.

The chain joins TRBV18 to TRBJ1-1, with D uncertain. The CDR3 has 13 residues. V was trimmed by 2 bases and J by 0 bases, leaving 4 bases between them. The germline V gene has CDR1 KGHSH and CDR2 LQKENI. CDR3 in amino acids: CASSPSVNTEAFF. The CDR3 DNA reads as TGTGCCAGCTCACCATCCGTGAACACTGAAGCTTTCTTT. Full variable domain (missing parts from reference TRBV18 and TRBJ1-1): NAGVMQNPRHLVRRRGQEARLRCSPMKGHSHVYWYRQLPEEGLKFMVYLQKENIIDESGMPKERFSAEFPKEGPSILRIQQVVRGDSAAYFCASSPSVNTEAFFGQGTRLTVV.

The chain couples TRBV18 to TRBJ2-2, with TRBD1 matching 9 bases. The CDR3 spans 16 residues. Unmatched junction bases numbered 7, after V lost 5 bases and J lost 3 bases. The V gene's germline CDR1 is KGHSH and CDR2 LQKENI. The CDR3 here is CASSANRGPDTGELFF. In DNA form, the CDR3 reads TGTGCCAGCTCAGCCAACAGGGGGCCGGACACCGGGGAGCTGTTTTTT.

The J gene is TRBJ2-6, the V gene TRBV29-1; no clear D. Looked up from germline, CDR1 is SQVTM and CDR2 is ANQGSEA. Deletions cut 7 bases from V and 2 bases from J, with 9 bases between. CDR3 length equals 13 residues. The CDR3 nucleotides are TGCAGCGCCCGAAACACTGGGGCCAACGTCCTGACTTTC. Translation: CSARNTGANVLTF.

Here the CDR3 DNA reads TGTGCCAGCAGCTACCGTATACATGGGGAAGGGACACAAGGTTCACCCCTCCACTTT. Protein product: CASSYRIHGEGTQGSPLHF. The genes are TRBV13 and TRBJ1-6; D is perhaps TRBD1 (6 bases). V lost 4 bases to trimming and J lost 9 bases, with 28 bases between them. The CDR3 totals 19 residues. The germline gives CDR1 PRHDT, CDR2 FYEKMQ (reference sequence).

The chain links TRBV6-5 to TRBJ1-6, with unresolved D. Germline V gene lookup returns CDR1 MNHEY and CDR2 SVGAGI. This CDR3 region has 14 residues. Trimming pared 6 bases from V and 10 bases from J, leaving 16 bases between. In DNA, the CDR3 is TGTGCCAGCAGCCGCGGACTGGGTCAGTCACCCCTCCACTTT. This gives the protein CASSRGLGQSPLHF.

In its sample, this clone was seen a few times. CDR3 DNA: TGTGCCAGCAGCCAATTCAGGGATCATGGCTACACCTTC. Amino acid sequence: CASSQFRDHGYTF. The chain links TRBV14 to TRBJ1-2, with D maybe TRBD1 (5 bases). The germline CDR1 and CDR2 sequences are SGHDN and FVKESK. Trimming took off 2 bases at V and 6 bases at J, with 10 bases between the two ends. There are 13 residues in the CDR3.

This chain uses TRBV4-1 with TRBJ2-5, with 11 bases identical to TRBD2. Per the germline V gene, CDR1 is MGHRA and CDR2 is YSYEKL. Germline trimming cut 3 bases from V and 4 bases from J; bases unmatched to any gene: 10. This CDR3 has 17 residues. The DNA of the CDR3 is TGCGCCAGCAGCCAGCTTGGCACTAGCGGGAGTCTAGAGACCCAGTACTTC. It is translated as CASSQLGTSGSLETQYF.